A selection of T cell receptor beta chains follows, all from one sample in a study of shared clonotypes between healthy human individuals. Sequencing was performed with immunoSEQ multiplex PCR; in TCRdb, only in-frame clones are kept and a portion is missing. This sample has around 2,000,000 clones, with 95% found just once. Input material: naive CD4+ T cells sorted from blood. Receptors originate from a man between 18 and 35 years old in good health. The CDR3 runs from the conserved cysteine through the conserved F or W. A D gene is named only where the DNA matches it firmly. A row's size may be missing; if present it is once, few, many or a size class.

D gene: .
V gene: TRBV18
clone size: .
J gene: TRBJ2-7
CDR3 protein: CASSPQVYEQYF
CDR3 DNA: TGTGCCAGCTCACCACAAGTCTACGAGCAGTACTTC

D gene: TRBD1
V gene: TRBV18
clone size: .
J gene: TRBJ2-7
CDR3 protein: CASSPTGTGGSYEQYF
CDR3 DNA: TGTGCCAGCTCACCAACCGGGACAGGGGGCTCCTACGAGCAGTACTTC

D gene: TRBD1
V gene: TRBV19
clone size: .
J gene: TRBJ1-2
CDR3 protein: CASSIISRGQGYGYTF
CDR3 DNA: TGTGCCAGTAGTATCATCAGCAGGGGGCAAGGCTATGGCTACACCTTC

D gene: .
V gene: TRBV14
clone size: .
J gene: TRBJ1-1
CDR3 protein: CASSQVGLGEAFF
CDR3 DNA: TGTGCCAGCAGCCAAGTAGGGTTGGGTGAAGCTTTCTTT

D gene: .
V gene: TRBV18
clone size: .
J gene: TRBJ2-5
CDR3 protein: CASSPQGTETQYF
CDR3 DNA: TGTGCCAGCTCACCACAGGGGACCGAGACCCAGTACTTC

D gene: .
V gene: TRBV5-4
clone size: .
J gene: TRBJ1-2
CDR3 protein: CASSLPALRGYTF
CDR3 DNA: TGTGCCAGCAGCTTGCCGGCCTTAAGGGGCTACACCTTC

D gene: .
V gene: TRBV4-1
clone size: .
J gene: TRBJ1-2
CDR3 protein: CASSPTLNYGYTF
CDR3 DNA: TGCGCCAGCAGCCCTACACTTAACTATGGCTACACCTTC

D gene: TRBD1
V gene: TRBV9
clone size: few
J gene: TRBJ1-6
CDR3 protein: CASSLGGTGYSPLHF
CDR3 DNA: TGTGCCAGCAGCTTAGGAGGGACAGGGTATTCACCCCTCCACTTT

D gene: .
V gene: TRBV30
clone size: .
J gene: TRBJ1-3
CDR3 protein: CAWSPGNGNTIYF
CDR3 DNA: TGTGCCTGGAGTCCCGGGAACGGAAACACCATATATTTT

D gene: TRBD1
V gene: TRBV28
clone size: .
J gene: TRBJ2-2
CDR3 protein: CASSPSFGTANTGELFF
CDR3 DNA: TGTGCCAGCAGTCCCTCATTCGGGACAGCCAACACCGGGGAGCTGTTTTTT

D gene: .
V gene: TRBV6-1
clone size: .
J gene: TRBJ2-7
CDR3 protein: CASRDATYEQYF
CDR3 DNA: TGTGCCAGCAGGGACGCGACCTACGAGCAGTACTTC

D gene: .
V gene: TRBV20-1
clone size: .
J gene: TRBJ2-7
CDR3 protein: CSVKGDEQYF
CDR3 DNA: TGCAGTGTCAAGGGCGACGAGCAGTACTTC

D gene: .
V gene: TRBV11-3
clone size: .
J gene: TRBJ2-5
CDR3 protein: CATREPGASRWGPQETQYF
CDR3 DNA: TGTGCCACCAGGGAGCCGGGGGCGAGTAGATGGGGACCGCAAGAGACCCAGTACTTC

D gene: .
V gene: TRBV6-6
clone size: .
J gene: TRBJ1-1
CDR3 protein: CASSPYRAEENTEAFF
CDR3 DNA: TGTGCCAGCAGCCCGTACAGGGCTGAAGAAAACACTGAAGCTTTCTTT

D gene: TRBD1
V gene: TRBV5-1
clone size: .
J gene: TRBJ2-1
CDR3 protein: CASSLAGVGDRDYEQFF
CDR3 DNA: TGCGCCAGCAGCTTGGCCGGAGTTGGGGACAGGGATTATGAGCAGTTCTTC

D gene: TRBD1
V gene: TRBV10-3
clone size: .
J gene: TRBJ1-4
CDR3 protein: CAISETGGTDEKLFF
CDR3 DNA: TGTGCCATCAGTGAGACAGGGGGGACCGATGAAAAACTGTTTTTT

D gene: .
V gene: TRBV29-1
clone size: .
J gene: TRBJ1-1
CDR3 protein: CSVGFGQTEAFF
CDR3 DNA: TGCAGCGTTGGGTTCGGGCAAACTGAAGCTTTCTTT

D gene: .
V gene: TRBV6-1
clone size: once
J gene: TRBJ1-1
CDR3 protein: CASSDHLQQRF
CDR3 DNA: TGTGCCAGCAGTGATCATCTACAACAGAGATTT

D gene: .
V gene: TRBV29-1
clone size: .
J gene: TRBJ1-5
CDR3 protein: CSVGEGQGQPQHF
CDR3 DNA: TGCAGCGTTGGGGAGGGGCAGGGTCAGCCCCAGCATTTT

D gene: .
V gene: TRBV20-1
clone size: .
J gene: TRBJ1-1
CDR3 protein: CSATDTEAFF
CDR3 DNA: TGCAGCGCCACCGACACTGAAGCTTTCTTT

D gene: .
V gene: TRBV5-4
clone size: .
J gene: TRBJ2-1
CDR3 protein: CASSLGQGRNEQFF
CDR3 DNA: TGTGCCAGCAGCTTGGGTCAGGGGCGGAATGAGCAGTTCTTC

D gene: TRBD2
V gene: TRBV10-3
clone size: .
J gene: TRBJ2-1
CDR3 protein: CATSAGVAYNEQFF
CDR3 DNA: TGTGCCACCTCAGCGGGAGTGGCCTACAATGAGCAGTTCTTC

D gene: .
V gene: TRBV5-1
clone size: .
J gene: TRBJ2-1
CDR3 protein: CASSLFTDNNEQFF
CDR3 DNA: TGCGCCAGCAGCTTGTTCACGGATAACAATGAGCAGTTCTTC

D gene: .
V gene: TRBV29-1
clone size: .
J gene: TRBJ2-3
CDR3 protein: CSVGQRPTAGTDTQYF
CDR3 DNA: TGCAGCGTTGGCCAACGGCCAACTGCGGGCACAGATACGCAGTATTTT

D gene: .
V gene: TRBV7-2
clone size: .
J gene: TRBJ1-1
CDR3 protein: CASSFDGGRTEAFF
CDR3 DNA: TGTGCCAGCAGCTTTGATGGCGGGCGCACTGAAGCTTTCTTT

D gene: TRBD2
V gene: TRBV5-1
clone size: .
J gene: TRBJ2-3
CDR3 protein: CASSSELAGVTDTQYF
CDR3 DNA: TGCGCCAGCAGCTCCGAACTAGCGGGGGTAACAGATACGCAGTATTTT